This is a list of T cell receptor beta chains from one sample in a study of siplizumab effects on memory and regulatory T cells. Some clones are missing from TCRdb's copy, which holds only in-frame ones; the method was immunoSEQ multiplex PCR. In the table there are 100,000 or so clones, 85% to 95% of which are singletons. Sequencing was done on a sample of non-Treg CD4+ T cells sorted from blood. The origin of the receptors is a human donor in good health. The CDR3 runs from the conserved cysteine through the conserved F or W. A D gene is named only where the DNA matches it firmly. Clone sizes are given selectively: once, few, many, or a class where the clone is expanded.

>TRBJ2-4|TRBV27|NA|NA
CASSLWPGNIQYF
TGTGCCAGCAGTTTATGGCCGGGGAACATTCAGTACTTC
>TRBJ2-6|TRBV2|NA|NA
CASRLLGTSGANVLTF
TGTGCCAGCAGGCTTCTGGGGACCTCTGGGGCCAACGTCCTGACTTTC
>TRBJ2-5|TRBV7-3|NA|TRBD2
CASSRGTSGSRETQYF
TGTGCCAGCAGCCGCGGAACTAGCGGGAGTCGAGAGACCCAGTACTTC
>TRBJ1-2|TRBV23-1|NA|NA
CASSLWQPGHPIRGYTF
TGCGCCAGCAGTCTATGGCAACCGGGACACCCTATAAGGGGCTACACCTTC
>TRBJ2-3|TRBV28|NA|NA
CASSLLVGEVGDF
TGTGCCAGCAGTTTATTAGTAGGGGAGGTCGGGGATTTT
>TRBJ1-1|TRBV7-3|NA|NA
CASSDRDSGGYTEAFF
TGTGCCAGCAGCGATCGGGACTCGGGGGGTTACACTGAAGCTTTCTTT
>TRBJ1-5|TRBV19|NA|TRBD1
CASRAGTARGDQPQHF
TGTGCCAGTAGAGCCGGGACAGCGCGAGGCGATCAGCCCCAGCATTTT
>TRBJ1-4|TRBV18|NA|NA
CASSRAFNEKLFF
TGTGCCAGCTCCCGGGCCTTTAATGAAAAACTGTTTTTT
>TRBJ1-2|TRBV9|NA|NA
CASSVLQVVSSGYGYTF
TGTGCCAGCAGCGTGCTACAGGTCGTCAGCTCTGGCTATGGCTACACCTTC
>TRBJ2-1|TRBV2|NA|TRBD2
CASTQQKLAGGPLF
TGTGCCAGCACCCAACAAAAATTAGCGGGAGGGCCTCTCTTC
>TRBJ1-2|TRBV28|NA|NA
CASSFSGRYGYTF
TGTGCCAGCAGTTTTTCTGGGAGATATGGCTACACCTTC
>TRBJ1-4|TRBV28|NA|NA
CASSLREKLFF
TGTGCCAGCAGTTTACGCGAAAAACTGTTTTTT
>TRBJ2-1|TRBV25-1|NA|NA
CASSKLYNEQFF
TGTGCCAGCAGTAAACTCTACAATGAGCAGTTCTTC
>TRBJ2-7|TRBV6-6|once|TRBD1
CASSRKGQNYEQYF
TGTGCCAGCAGTCGGAAGGGACAGAACTACGAGCAGTACTTC
>TRBJ1-4|TRBV14|NA|NA
CASSRKPGDNFYSNEKLFF
TGTGCCAGCAGCCGCAAACCGGGAGACAACTTCTATTCTAATGAAAAACTGTTTTTT
>TRBJ1-3|TRBV11-1|NA|NA
CASSLLGGPSSQPGNTIYF
TGTGCCAGCAGCTTACTCGGTGGACCATCTTCGCAGCCTGGAAACACCATATATTTT
>TRBJ1-2|TRBV14|NA|NA
CASSQDPAGYYGYTF
TGTGCCAGCAGCCAAGATCCGGCCGGGTACTATGGCTACACCTTC
>TRBJ2-5|TRBV4-1|NA|TRBD2
CASSQIERGQETQYF
TGCGCCAGCAGCCAGATAGAGCGGGGACAAGAGACCCAGTACTTC
>TRBJ1-1|TRBV6-1|NA|TRBD1
CASSSQGAFEAFF
TGTGCCAGCAGCTCTCAGGGGGCATTTGAAGCTTTCTTT
>TRBJ2-5|TRBV6-1|NA|NA
CASSEARSTQYF
TGTGCCAGCAGTGAAGCGCGAAGTACCCAGTACTTC